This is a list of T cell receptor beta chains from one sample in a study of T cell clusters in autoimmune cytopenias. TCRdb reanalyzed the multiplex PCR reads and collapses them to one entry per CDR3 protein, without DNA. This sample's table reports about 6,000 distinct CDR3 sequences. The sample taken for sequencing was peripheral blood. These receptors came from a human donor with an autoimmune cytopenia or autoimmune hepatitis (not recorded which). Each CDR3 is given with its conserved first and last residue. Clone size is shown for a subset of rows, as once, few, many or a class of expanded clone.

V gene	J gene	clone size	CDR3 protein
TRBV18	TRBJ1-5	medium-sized	CASSIQGEKGQPQHF
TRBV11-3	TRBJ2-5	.	CASSQVSILAGGETQYF
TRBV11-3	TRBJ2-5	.	CASSLGLAGQETQYF
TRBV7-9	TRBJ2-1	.	CASSTVQGDNEQFF
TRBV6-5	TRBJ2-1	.	CASIYSTEGEQFF
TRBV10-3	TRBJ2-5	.	CATGTSGGGETQYF
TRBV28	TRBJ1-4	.	CASSAPDRDEFF
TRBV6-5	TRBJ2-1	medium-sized	CASSSDLEYNEQFF
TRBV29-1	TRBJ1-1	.	CSVVPPGSPEAFF
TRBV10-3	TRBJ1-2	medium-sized	CAISDPWSGTGYGYTF
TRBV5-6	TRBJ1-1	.	CASSQGWQTEAFF
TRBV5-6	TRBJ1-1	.	CASSSPGTGGTEAFF
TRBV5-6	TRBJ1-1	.	CASSSGLPNTEAFF
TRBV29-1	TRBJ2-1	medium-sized	CSGGTTSVNEQFF
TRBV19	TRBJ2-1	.	CASITQRGPAYNEQFF
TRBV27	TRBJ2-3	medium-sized	CASSLASGVSPDTQYF
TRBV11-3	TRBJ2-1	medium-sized	CASSLDGTGLSYNEQFF